Below, 8 T cell receptor beta chains from the same sample are listed, as sequenced in a study of blood T cell repertoires in COVID-19. Assay used: immunoSEQ multiplex PCR; TCRdb lists only in-frame clones, some missing. The sample shows 150,000 to 200,000 clones, 89% of them seen only once. The specimen sequenced was peripheral blood. These receptors originate from a young man who had recovered from COVID-19.

This chain links TRBV19 with TRBJ1-6; the D gene is possibly TRBD1 (5 bases). The CDR3 runs 14 residues. Germline lookup yields CDR1 LNHDA and CDR2 SQIVND (reference sequence). Trimming left V 9 bases short and J 7 bases short, with 16 bases between. In DNA form, the CDR3 reads TGTGCCAGCAAGTGGGGCGCAGGGAATTCACCCCTCCACTTT. Amino acids: CASKWGAGNSPLHF.

J is TRBJ2-1 and V is TRBV6-2 or TRBV6-3; D is unresolved. The V gene lost 6 bases and the J gene lost 0 bases, with 15 bases spanning the gap. This CDR3 contains 16 residues. Per germline, CDR1 MNHEY and CDR2 SVGEGT. CDR3 coding DNA: TGTGCCAGCAGCCCTACCCAGAGGAGCTCCTACAATGAGCAGTTCTTC. As protein: CASSPTQRSSYNEQFF.

The rearrangement links TRBV2 to TRBJ2-7; the match to TRBD2 covers 7 bases. Germline CDR1 is SNHLY and CDR2 is FYNNEI. Trimming at V came to 0 bases and at J to 6 bases, leaving 5 bases not matched to a gene. There are 14 residues in the CDR3. The CDR3 spells CASSEARLAGEQYF. As DNA, the CDR3 is TGTGCCAGCAGTGAAGCGCGACTAGCTGGCGAGCAGTACTTC.

The V call is TRBV7-6, the J call TRBJ1-2, with D tentatively TRBD1 (6 bases). CDR3 length: 15 amino acids. Germline CDR1 is SGHVS and CDR2 is FNYEAQ. Trimming removed 5 bases from V and 8 bases from J, with 21 bases in between. CDR3 in amino acids: CASSPQTGSQGGYTF. CDR3 coding DNA: TGTGCCAGCAGCCCCCAGACAGGCTCTCAGGGGGGCTACACCTTC.

The gene calls are TRBV2 and TRBJ1-4, with 9 bases that match TRBD1. Trimming at V came to 8 bases and at J to 7 bases, leaving 5 bases not matched to a gene. In germline, CDR1 is SNHLY, CDR2 FYNNEI. CDR3 length: 13 amino acids. The CDR3 nucleotides are TGTGCCAGCGGCGGGACAGGGCTTGAAAAACTGTTTTTT. It translates to CASGGTGLEKLFF. The variable domain in full, with the rest retrieved from reference TRBV2 and TRBJ1-4, is EPEVTQTPSHQVTQMGQEVILRCVPISNHLYFYWYRQILGQKVEFLVSFYNNEISEKSEIFDDQFSVERPDGSNFTLKIRSTKLEDSAMYFCASGGTGLEKLFFGSGTQLSVL.

A few counts support this clone. The rearrangement joins TRBV2 to TRBJ1-2; no reliable D call. CDR3 length: 16 amino acids. Germline V CDR1 and CDR2: SNHLY, FYNNEI. Trimming pared 0 bases from V and 8 bases from J, leaving 19 bases between. The CDR3 DNA sequence: TGTGCCAGCAGTGAAGCCTACTCGGGGTCCTCGGGAGGCTACACCTTC. As protein: CASSEAYSGSSGGYTF.

The rearrangement joins TRBV3-1 (or the pseudogene TRBV3-2) to TRBJ2-3, with 10 bases matching TRBD2. Germline V gene data show CDR1 as LGHDT and CDR2 as YNNKEL (reference sequence). The J segment lost 4 bases and the V segment lost 0 bases, leaving 7 bases of the junction unmatched. The CDR3 extends over 17 amino acids. CDR3 protein: CASSQDRLAGVADTQYF. In DNA, the CDR3 is TGTGCCAGCAGCCAAGATCGGCTAGCGGGAGTGGCAGATACGCAGTATTTT.

Only one count was recorded for this clone. The chain joins TRBV6-6 to TRBJ1-5; no reliable D call. Germline V CDR1 and CDR2: MNHNY, SVGAGI (reference sequence). The CDR3 runs to 12 residues. V lost 8 bases, J lost 7 bases, and 12 bases lay in between. The CDR3 DNA sequence: TGTGCCAGCTCCAGTATTGTACAGCCCCAGCATTTT. It is translated as CASSSIVQPQHF.